The source of this TCR beta chain is a study of radiotherapy plus CTLA-4 blockade in lung cancer. Turning to the study itself: There were objective responses in roughly 17% of patients, and around 31% had disease control.

Method: immunoSEQ multiplex PCR; TCRdb's copy keeps in-frame clones and lacks some. The repertoire includes some 90,000 clones, approximately 86% of them detected once, and 2% to 2.5% sits in the top ten. Focal radiation plus CTLA-4 blockade with ipilimumab was given to patients with chemo-refractory metastatic non-small-cell lung cancer. Germline lookup yields CDR1 SGHTS and CDR2 YDEGEE. Trimming shortened V by 7 bases and J by 8 bases, and 21 bases separated the two germline ends. The CDR3 covers 14 residues. The specimen comprised peripheral blood, sampled from a patient treated with radiotherapy plus ipilimumab. This chain uses TRBV5-8 with TRBJ1-1; D not certain. The TCR was taken from a human donor with non-small cell lung cancer who had a partial response to radiotherapy plus ipilimumab. The CDR3 region has the DNA TGTGCCAGCTTGACCCGAGGGCAGCGGACCGAAGCTTTCTTT. It yields the protein CASLTRGQRTEAFF. Based on the CDR3 plus reference TRBV5-8 and TRBJ1-1, the full variable domain is EAGVTQSPTHLIKTRGQQATLRCSPISGHTSVYWYQQALGLGLQFLLWYDEGEERNRGNFPPRFSGRQFPNYSSELNVNALELEDSALYLCASLTRGQRTEAFFGQGTRLTVV.